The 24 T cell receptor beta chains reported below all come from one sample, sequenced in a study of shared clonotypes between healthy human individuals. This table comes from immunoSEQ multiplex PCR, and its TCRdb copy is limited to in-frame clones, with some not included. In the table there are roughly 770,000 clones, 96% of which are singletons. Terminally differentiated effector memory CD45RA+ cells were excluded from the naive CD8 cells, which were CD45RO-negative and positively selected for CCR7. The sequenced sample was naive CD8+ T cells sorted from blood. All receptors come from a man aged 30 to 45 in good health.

In DNA, the CDR3 is TGTGCCAGCAGCCACGGCGGGAGTATCAATGAGCAGTTCTTC. Translating it yields CASSHGGSINEQFF. The rearrangement uses TRBV7-6 and TRBJ2-1, with 7 bases lining up with TRBD2. The V gene's germline CDR1 is SGHVS and CDR2 FNYEAQ. CDR3 length: 14 residues. J lost 6 bases, V lost 5 bases, and 7 bases had no gene match.

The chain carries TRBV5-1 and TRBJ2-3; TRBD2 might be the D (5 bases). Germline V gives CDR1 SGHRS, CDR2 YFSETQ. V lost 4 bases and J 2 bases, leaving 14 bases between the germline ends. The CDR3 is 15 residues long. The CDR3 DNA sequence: TGCGCCAGCAGCCCGGGGATAACCAACACAGATACGCAGTATTTT. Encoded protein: CASSPGITNTDTQYF.

DNA for the CDR3: TGTGCCAGCAGTCGAGAGTCTGGGACCTGGCTTTATGGCTACACCTTC. Amino acid sequence: CASSRESGTWLYGYTF. V is TRBV28 and J is TRBJ1-2; D possibly corresponds to TRBD1 (5 bases). Between the trimmed V and J ends, which lost 5 bases and 5 bases, there was a span of 21 bases. Germline lookup yields CDR1 MDHEN and CDR2 SYDVKM. CDR3 length: 16 amino acids.

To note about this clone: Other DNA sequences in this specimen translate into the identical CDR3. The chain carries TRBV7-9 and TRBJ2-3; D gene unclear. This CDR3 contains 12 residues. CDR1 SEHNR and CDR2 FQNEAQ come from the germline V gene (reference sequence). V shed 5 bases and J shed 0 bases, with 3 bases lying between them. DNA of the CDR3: TGTGCCAGCAGCCCTAGCACAGATACGCAGTATTTT. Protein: CASSPSTDTQYF.

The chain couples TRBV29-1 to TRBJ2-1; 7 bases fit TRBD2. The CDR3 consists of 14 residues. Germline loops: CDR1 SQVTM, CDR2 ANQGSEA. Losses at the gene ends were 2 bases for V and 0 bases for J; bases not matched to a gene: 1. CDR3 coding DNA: TGCAGCGTTGAACTAGCGGACTCCTACAATGAGCAGTTCTTC. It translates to CSVELADSYNEQFF.

The chain's CDR3 is CASMGTSGSRTYNEQFF. In nucleotides, the CDR3 is TGTGCCAGCATGGGGACTAGCGGGAGTAGGACTTACAATGAGCAGTTCTTC. The genes are TRBV5-6 and TRBJ2-1; 14 nucleotides match TRBD2. V was pared by 6 bases and J by 4 bases, with 9 bases of the junction left unmatched. Germline-derived CDR1 and CDR2 are SGHDT and YYEEEE. The CDR3 spans 17 residues.

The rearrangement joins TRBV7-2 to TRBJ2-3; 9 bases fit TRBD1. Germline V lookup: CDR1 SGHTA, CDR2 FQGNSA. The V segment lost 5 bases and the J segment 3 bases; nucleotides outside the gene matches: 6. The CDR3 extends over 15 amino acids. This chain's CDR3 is CASSDYRGLTDTQYF. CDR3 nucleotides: TGTGCCAGCAGCGATTACAGGGGGCTTACAGATACGCAGTATTTT.

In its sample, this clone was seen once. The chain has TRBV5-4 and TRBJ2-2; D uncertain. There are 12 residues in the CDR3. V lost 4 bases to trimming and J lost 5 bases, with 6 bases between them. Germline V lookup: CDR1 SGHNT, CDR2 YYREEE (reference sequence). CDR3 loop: CASSANTGELFF. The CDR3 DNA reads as TGTGCCAGCAGCGCAAATACCGGGGAGCTGTTTTTT.

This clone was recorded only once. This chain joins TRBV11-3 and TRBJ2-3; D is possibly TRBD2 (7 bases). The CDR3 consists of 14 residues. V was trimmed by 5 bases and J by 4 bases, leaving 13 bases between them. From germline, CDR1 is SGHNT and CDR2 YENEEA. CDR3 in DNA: TGTGCCAGCAGCGAAGGGGGAGGGGCAGATACGCAGTATTTT. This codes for CASSEGGGADTQYF.

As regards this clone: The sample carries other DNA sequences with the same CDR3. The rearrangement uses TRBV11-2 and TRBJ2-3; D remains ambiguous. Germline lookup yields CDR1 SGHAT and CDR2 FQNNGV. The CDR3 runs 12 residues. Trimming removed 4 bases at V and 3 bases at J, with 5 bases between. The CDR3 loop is CASSSLTDTQYF. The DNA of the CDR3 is TGTGCCAGCAGCTCCTTAACAGATACGCAGTATTTT. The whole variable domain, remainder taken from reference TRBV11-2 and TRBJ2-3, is EAGVAQSPRYKIIEKRQSVAFWCNPISGHATLYWYQQILGQGPKLLIQFQNNGVVDDSQLPKDRFSAERLKGVDSTLKIQPAKLEDSAVYLCASSSLTDTQYFGPGTRLTVL.

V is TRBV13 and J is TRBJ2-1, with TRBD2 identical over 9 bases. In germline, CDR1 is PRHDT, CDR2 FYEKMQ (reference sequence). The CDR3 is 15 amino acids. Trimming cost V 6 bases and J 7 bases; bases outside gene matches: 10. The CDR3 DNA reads TGTGCCAGCAGAATAGCGGGAGCTTACGGTAATGAGCAGTTCTTC. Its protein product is CASRIAGAYGNEQFF.

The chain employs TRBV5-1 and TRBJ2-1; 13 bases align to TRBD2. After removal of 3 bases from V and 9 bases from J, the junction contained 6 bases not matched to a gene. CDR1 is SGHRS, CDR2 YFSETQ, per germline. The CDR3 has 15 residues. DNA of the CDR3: TGCGCCAGCAGCTGGACTAGCGGGAGTGGGATTGAGCAGTTCTTC. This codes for CASSWTSGSGIEQFF.

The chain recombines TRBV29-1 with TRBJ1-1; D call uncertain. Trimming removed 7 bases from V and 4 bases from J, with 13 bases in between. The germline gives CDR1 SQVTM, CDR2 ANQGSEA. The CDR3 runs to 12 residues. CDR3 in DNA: TGCAGCGCCAAAAGAGAGCCCACTGAAGCTTTCTTT. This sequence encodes CSAKREPTEAFF. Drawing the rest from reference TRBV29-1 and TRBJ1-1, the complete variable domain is SAVISQKPSRDICQRGTSLTIQCQVDSQVTMMFWYRQQPGQSLTLIATANQGSEATYESGFVIDKFPISRPNLTFSTLTVSNMSPEDSSIYLCSAKREPTEAFFGQGTRLTVV.

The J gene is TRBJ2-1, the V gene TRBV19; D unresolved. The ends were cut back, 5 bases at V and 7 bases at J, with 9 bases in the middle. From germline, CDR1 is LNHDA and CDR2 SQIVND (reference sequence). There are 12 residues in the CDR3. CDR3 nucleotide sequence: TGTGCCAGTAGTGCCGACTGGAATGAGCAGTTCTTC. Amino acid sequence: CASSADWNEQFF.

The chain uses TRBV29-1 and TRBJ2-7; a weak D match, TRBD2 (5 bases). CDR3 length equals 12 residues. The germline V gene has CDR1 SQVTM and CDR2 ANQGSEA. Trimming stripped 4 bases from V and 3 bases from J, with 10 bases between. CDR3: CSVVFGDYEQYF. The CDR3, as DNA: TGCAGCGTTGTATTCGGGGACTACGAGCAGTACTTC.

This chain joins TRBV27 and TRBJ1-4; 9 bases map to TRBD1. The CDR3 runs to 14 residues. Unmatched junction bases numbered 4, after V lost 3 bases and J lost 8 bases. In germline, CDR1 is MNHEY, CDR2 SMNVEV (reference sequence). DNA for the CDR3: TGTGCCAGCAGTTTGGGACAGGGCGGGGAAAAACTGTTTTTT. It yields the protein CASSLGQGGEKLFF.

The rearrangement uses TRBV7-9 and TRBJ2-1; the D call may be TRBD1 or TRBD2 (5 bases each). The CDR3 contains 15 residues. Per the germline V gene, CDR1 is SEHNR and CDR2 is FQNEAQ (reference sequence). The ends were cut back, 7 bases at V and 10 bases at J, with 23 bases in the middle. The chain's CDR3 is CASILGATSFPEQFF. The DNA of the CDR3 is TGTGCCAGCATCCTCGGGGCAACCTCGTTCCCAGAGCAGTTCTTC.

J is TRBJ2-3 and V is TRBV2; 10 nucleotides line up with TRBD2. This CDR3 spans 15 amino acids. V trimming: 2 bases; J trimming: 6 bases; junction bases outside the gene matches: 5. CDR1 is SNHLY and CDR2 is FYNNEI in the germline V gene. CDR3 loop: CASSEPSGSIDTQYF. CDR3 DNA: TGTGCCAGCAGTGAACCTAGCGGGAGTATTGATACGCAGTATTTT.

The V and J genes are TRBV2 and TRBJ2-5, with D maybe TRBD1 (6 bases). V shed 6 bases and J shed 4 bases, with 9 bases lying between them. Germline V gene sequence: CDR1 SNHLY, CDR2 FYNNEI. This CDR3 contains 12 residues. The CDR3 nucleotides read TGTGCCAGCAGCAGGGGATCAGAGACCCAGTACTTC. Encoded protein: CASSRGSETQYF. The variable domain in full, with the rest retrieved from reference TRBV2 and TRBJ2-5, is EPEVTQTPSHQVTQMGQEVILRCVPISNHLYFYWYRQILGQKVEFLVSFYNNEISEKSEIFDDQFSVERPDGSNFTLKIRSTKLEDSAMYFCASSRGSETQYFGPGTRLLVL.

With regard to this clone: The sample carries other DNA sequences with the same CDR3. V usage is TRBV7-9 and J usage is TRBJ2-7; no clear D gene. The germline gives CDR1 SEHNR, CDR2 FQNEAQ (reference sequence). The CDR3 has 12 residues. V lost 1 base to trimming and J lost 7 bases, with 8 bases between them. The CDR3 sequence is CASSLDPREQYF. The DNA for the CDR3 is TGTGCCAGCAGCTTAGACCCACGGGAGCAGTACTTC.

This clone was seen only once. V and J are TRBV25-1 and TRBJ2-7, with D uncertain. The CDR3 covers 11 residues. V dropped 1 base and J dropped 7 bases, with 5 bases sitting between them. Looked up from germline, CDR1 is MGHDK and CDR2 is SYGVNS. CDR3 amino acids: CASSESVEQYF. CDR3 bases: TGTGCCAGCAGTGAATCGGTAGAGCAGTACTTC.

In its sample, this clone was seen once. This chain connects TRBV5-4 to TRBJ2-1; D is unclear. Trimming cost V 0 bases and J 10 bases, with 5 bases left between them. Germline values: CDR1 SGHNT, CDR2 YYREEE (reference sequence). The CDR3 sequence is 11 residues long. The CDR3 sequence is CASSLGTEQFF. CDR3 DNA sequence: TGTGCCAGCAGCTTGGGGACCGAGCAGTTCTTC.

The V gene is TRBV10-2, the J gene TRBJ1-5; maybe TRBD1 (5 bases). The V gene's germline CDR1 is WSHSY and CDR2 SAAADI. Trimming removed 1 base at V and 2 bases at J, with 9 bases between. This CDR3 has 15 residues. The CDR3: CASSEWGFGNQPQHF. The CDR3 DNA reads TGCGCCAGCAGTGAGTGGGGCTTCGGCAATCAGCCCCAGCATTTT.

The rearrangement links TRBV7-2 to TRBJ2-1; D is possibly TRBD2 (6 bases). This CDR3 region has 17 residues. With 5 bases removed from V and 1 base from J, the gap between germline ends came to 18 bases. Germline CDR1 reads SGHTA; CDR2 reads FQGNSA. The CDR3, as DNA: TGTGCCAGCAGCCCAGCCTCCGGGGGAAGTTCCTACAATGAGCAGTTCTTC. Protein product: CASSPASGGSSYNEQFF.